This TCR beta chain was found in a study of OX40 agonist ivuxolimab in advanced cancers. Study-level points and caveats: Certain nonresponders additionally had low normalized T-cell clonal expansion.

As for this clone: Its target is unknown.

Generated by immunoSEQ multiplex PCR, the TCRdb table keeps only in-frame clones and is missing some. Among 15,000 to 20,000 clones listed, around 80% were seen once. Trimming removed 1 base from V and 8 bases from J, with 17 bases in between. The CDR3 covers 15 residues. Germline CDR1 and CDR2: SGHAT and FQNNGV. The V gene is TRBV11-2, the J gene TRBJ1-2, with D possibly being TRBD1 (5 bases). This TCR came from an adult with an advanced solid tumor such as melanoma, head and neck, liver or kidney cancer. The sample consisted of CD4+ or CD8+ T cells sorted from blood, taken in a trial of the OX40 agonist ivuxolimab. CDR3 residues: CASSLVQGKTVGYTF. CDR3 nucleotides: TGTGCCAGCAGCTTAGTTCAGGGAAAGACGGTGGGCTACACCTTC. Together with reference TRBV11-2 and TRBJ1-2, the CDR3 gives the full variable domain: EAGVAQSPRYKIIEKRQSVAFWCNPISGHATLYWYQQILGQGPKLLIQFQNNGVVDDSQLPKDRFSAERLKGVDSTLKIQPAKLEDSAVYLCASSLVQGKTVGYTFGSGTRLTVV.